This T cell receptor (beta chain) was found in a study of cytomegalovirus exposure and HLA in healthy donors (dated by TCRdb to about 2017). Study-wide context: According to an earlier analysis of 587 of the donors, about 179 million T cells yielded 90 million to 130 million unique TCR beta sequences and more than 250 Gb of sequence data. A later analysis re-analyzed previously published TCR beta repertoires from 666 donors and added high-resolution HLA genotyping to study TCR occurrence patterns. The T cell repertoires of about 700 subjects were profiled by immunosequencing and related to cytomegalovirus serostatus. Genome-wide SNP genotypes for about 65% of the 666 donors were used in a later genetic analysis, which treated that subset as a discovery cohort. The later analysis used no new phenotypic data to find candidate immune exposures, relying instead on TCR beta sequences and their occurrence across donors. The study aimed to test whether signatures of past pathogen exposure could be identified by cataloging public T cell receptors. Five DR-DQ haplotypes were handled as single units for association and clustering, since linkage in the cohort was strong. HLA typing covered class I and class II loci at four-digit resolution. Of the roughly 410 genotyped donors, less than 90% were placed in the genetic ancestry cluster associated with self-reported Caucasian donors. An early release covering 500 to 750 HLA-typed donors comprised about 300 gigabases of sequencing data and around 80 million unique TCR sequences. The study combined high-throughput TCR immunosequencing, statistical association of individual TCRs with disease status, and machine learning to predict cytomegalovirus infection status. Along with the approximately 650-subject first cohort, a separate validation cohort of over a hundred different subjects was used. Across 300 to 400 genotyped donors of the cohort, an average of roughly 230,000 unique TCR beta nucleotide sequences per donor were sequenced, and approximately 17% of those sequences were non-productive. All discovery cohort repertoires had been generated on a single sequencing platform. In an earlier analysis of roughly 540 of the donors, high-throughput TCR beta sequencing was used to judge whether each TCR beta V gene segment behaved as functional or pseudogenic. The number of donors typed differed by locus, with about 629-630 for A, B, C, DRB1 and DQB1, about 500 for DQA1, 600 to 610 for DPA1, and around 450 for DPB1. Donor age, sex, ethnicity and CMV serostatus were compiled together with the repertoire data.

Overall study outcomes, separate from this receptor: In a later analysis, the rate of TCR association differed among HLA loci, with DRB1 alleles having the most associated TCRs and HLA-C alleles having the fewest. In vitro tests confirmed that a few of the cytomegalovirus-associated TCR beta chains recognize cytomegalovirus antigens. A later analysis found that most CMV-associated TCR beta chains appeared HLA-restricted, with HLA associations seemingly driven largely by CMV exposure. In an earlier analysis of about 550 of the donors, most TCR beta V segments were observed in productive rearrangements about 90% or about 30% of the time, broadly matching IMGT annotations. Some IMGT-functional V segments, including TRBV6-2 and TRBV6-3, could not be distinguished by the 87-base-pair reads and were therefore excluded. A cluster of highly shared sequence variants was judged likely to be a technical artifact of the sequencing pipeline. Across donors, most TCR sequences were observed very rarely, whereas some public TCRs were present in many individuals. Sequencing depth was assumed to be roughly uniform across donors in the presence/absence analyses, though that assumption may not hold. A later analysis reported that several top co-occurrence clusters appeared linked to parvovirus B19, influenza, CMV and Epstein-Barr virus. A later genetic analysis associated a missense DCLRE1C variant with V-gene and J-gene trimming of TCR beta chains, and an independent cohort replicated the association. Strong co-occurrence of HLA alleles, especially DR and DQ, made assigning TCR associations to individual alleles difficult. Linkage disequilibrium might explain the correlated functional status among segregating V segments, but an unknown experimental factor could not be ruled out. In this cohort, only TCR beta chains were sequenced, and detectable features were limited by the absence of alpha or paired-chain data. Around 16 rarely observed V segments, including chromosome 9 orphons, were excluded from the earlier analysis of a few hundred of the donors because counts were too low. The only immune exposure information available for the cohort was CMV serostatus. A later analysis associated approximately 17,000 TCR beta sequences with specific HLA alleles at a false discovery rate of 0.05. Because HLA typing was missing for some donors at each locus, association tests included only the typed subset. A later genetic analysis reported fewer N-insertions in productive TCRs among donors in an Asian-associated ancestry cluster than the roughly 700-donor mean. The study gave a list of about 170 TCR beta chains associated with cytomegalovirus. A later analysis found that HLA-associated TCR beta chains were more clonally expanded and had lower generation probabilities than equally common non-associated chains. A further reported finding was that TCR beta sequences accurately predicted the HLA-A and HLA-B alleles for most subjects in the first cohort. It was suggested by the authors that the approach could potentially be generalized to other disease states and immunological phenotypes. The classifier was reported to diagnose cytomegalovirus status with high specificity and sensitivity in both the original and validation cohorts.

This clone showed up just a few times. Its antigen is not yet known. Base qualities are not at hand, and no much larger clone is one base apart. The cohort was made up of roughly 670 healthy bone marrow donors. At the time of sampling, all cohort members were nominally healthy, though unrecorded immune exposures were likely present. The donor tested CMV seropositive, placing the donor among the 250 to 350 seropositive members of the cohort. A peripheral blood sample was provided by each donor, and peripheral blood mononuclear cells were used for TCR beta sequencing. Genomic DNA extraction from the blood cell samples was performed with the Qiagen DNeasy Blood Extraction Kit. As encoded in the germline V gene, CDR1 is SGHTA while CDR2 is FQGTGA. Its CDR3 holds 18 amino acids, cysteine through phenylalanine. Only CDR3 DNA is held: 54 bases, read in frame from base 1. Trimming takes 1 base from V and 4 bases from J, and the germline ends sit 22 bases apart.

The library came from the immunoSEQ multiplex PCR assay. A mixture of 60 forward primers for TCR Vbeta segments and 13 reverse primers for TCR Jbeta segments was used in the multiplex PCR. The CDR3 region of rearranged TCR beta genes was amplified from genomic DNA by a multiplex PCR assay. The Illumina HiSeq System was used to sequence the amplified TCR beta libraries as 87-base-pair reads. Processing in the source paper ran as follows. Across the roughly 640 repertoires, a later analysis counted tens of millions of unique TCR beta chains, approximately 12 million of which were shared by at least two donors. To remove PCR and sequencing errors, raw reads were error-corrected and collapsed into unique sequences using a nearest-neighbor algorithm that merged closely related sequences. Alignment of CDR3 sequences to IMGT reference sequences was used to assign V, D and J gene segments. For a sequence to be retained, a match of at least six nucleotides was required to both a V gene segment and a J gene segment. Rearrangements were called productive when the CDR3 lacked stop codons and stayed in frame with V and J; all others were non-productive. CDR3 was defined by IMGT convention, running from the second conserved V-encoded cysteine to the conserved J-encoded phenylalanine. Sequences without an unambiguous match to a single V gene segment were excluded from the earlier analysis of over 500 of the donors. An earlier analysis of a few hundred of the donors classified V segments as functional when productive rearrangements were above 56.7% and as segregating when the standard deviation between donors was above 5%. A statistical classification framework was built for diagnosing cytomegalovirus status from the catalog of TCR beta chain sequences. In a later analysis, TCR nucleotide sequences were compared against IMGT/GENE-DB human TR gene sequences so that V and J genes could be assigned. Using the TCRdist pipeline, a later analysis assigned CDR3 sequences along with most-parsimonious VDJ recombination scenarios. In a later analysis, every TCR beta chain was defined by the combination of its CDR3 amino acid sequence and its V-gene family, and reads without a unique V-gene family were dropped. In a later analysis, 550 to 650 highly shared, low-generation-probability nucleotide sequences were removed to address suspected cross-contamination and a sequencing artifact. In a later analysis, a clonal expansion index was calculated for each public chain from normalized within-repertoire ranks of inferred template counts. A later analysis computed generation probabilities with a VDJ recombination model fitted to out-of-frame rearrangements, and checked the results against IGoR. In a later analysis, hypergeometric tests were used to score TCR-TCR, TCR-HLA and TCR-CMV co-occurrence, with a repertoire-size bias correction applied to TCR pairs. False discovery rates were estimated in a later analysis by permuting HLA or CMV assignments 20 times. A later analysis grouped co-occurring TCRs with DBSCAN, adding TCRdist sequence similarity when clustering within HLA-allele-positive subsets. Repertoires with fewer than 30,000 or more than 120,000 public chains were left out of co-occurrence clustering, as were four to six repertoires with anomalous nucleotide sharing. Sourced from immuneACCESS, this table was stored by TCRdb with only in-frame sequences that have V and J called. A share of the clones is absent; for the studies checked, an unresolved V gene accounts for under half, and the remainder has no known explanation. V and J calls and clone size are as listed in that table; D and trimming were resolved from the DNA. Present in this sample are about 160,000 clones, around 80% of which were seen just once. The top ten hold roughly 9% of the sample.

This receptor was obtained from a man aged 18 to 30 in good health and CMV-seropositive. The V and J genes are TRBV7-3 and TRBJ1-2; the D region possibly corresponds to TRBD1 (6 bases align). Source material: PBMCs. The sequenced DNA is TGTGCCAGCAGCTTAAGAGGGGGGGGGCCTCGCTTCAGCTATGGCTACACCTTC. This codes for CASSLRGGGPRFSYGYTF.